The source of this T cell receptor beta chain is a study of cytomegalovirus exposure and HLA in healthy donors. Study-wide results and limits: Cytomegalovirus-associated status was assigned to about 170 TCR beta chains. Three chains linked to CMV were shown in vitro to be specific for CMV antigens. The classifier was said to identify cytomegalovirus status with high specificity and sensitivity. One later analysis reportedly identified an Asian-associated ancestry cluster that showed fewer N-insertions than the approximately 700-donor mean.

Comments on this clone: Antigen specificity is unknown. This sample also contains other DNA sequences that code for the same CDR3.

The CDR3 spans 14 residues. The V gene's germline CDR1 is LGHNA and CDR2 YSLEER. V was trimmed by 0 bases and J by 5 bases, leaving 10 bases between them. It was with 60 Vbeta and 13 Jbeta primers that the PCR ran. Libraries were prepared by immunoSEQ multiplex PCR; TCRdb keeps only in-frame clonotypes and omits some of them. The sample carries some 180,000 clones, approximately 70% recorded once. Sequences were obtained from PBMCs. The J gene is TRBJ1-2, the V gene TRBV4-3; TRBD1 might be the D (5 bases). The sequence was obtained from a woman in her twenties or thirties in good health and CMV-seronegative. CDR3 in amino acids: CASSQDRGGYGYTF. CDR3 DNA: TGCGCCAGCAGCCAAGATAGGGGAGGGTATGGCTACACCTTC.